The source of this T cell receptor (beta chain) is a study of cytomegalovirus exposure and HLA in healthy donors. Study in general: Genotyping showed around 80% of fewer than 500 donors falling in the Caucasian-associated ancestry cluster. Whole-study findings and limits: Near-uniform donor sequencing depth was presumed by presence/absence analyses. Most of the TCR beta V segments (in an earlier analysis) were productive either about 87% or about 30% of the time. In vitro, a few CMV-associated chains proved specific for CMV antigens.

For this clone: What it binds is not known.

Germline V lookup: CDR1 SGHRS, CDR2 YFSETQ. The CDR3 length is 12 residues. The junction had 4 bases not matched to a gene; V was cut back by 2 bases and J by 9 bases. PCR primers comprised 60 Vbeta and 13 Jbeta primers. Only in-frame clones appear in the TCRdb table, and some are missing; sequencing was by immunoSEQ multiplex PCR. Found here are about 110,000 clones, over 60% of them singletons; the top ten hold approximately 4.5%. The chain couples TRBV5-1 to TRBJ1-1, with 7 positions matching TRBD1. Sequencing input: PBMCs. The sequence came from a male donor in good health and CMV-seronegative. CDR3 in DNA: TGCGCCAGCAGCTTTAAGGGGGCGAAAGCTTTCTTT. Residues: CASSFKGAKAFF. Variable domain in full (rest from reference TRBV5-1 and TRBJ1-1): KAGVTQTPRYLIKTRGQQVTLSCSPISGHRSVSWYQQTPGQGLQFLFEYFSETQRNKGNFPGRFSGRQFSNSRSEMNVSTLELGDSALYLCASSFKGAKAFFGQGTRLTVV.